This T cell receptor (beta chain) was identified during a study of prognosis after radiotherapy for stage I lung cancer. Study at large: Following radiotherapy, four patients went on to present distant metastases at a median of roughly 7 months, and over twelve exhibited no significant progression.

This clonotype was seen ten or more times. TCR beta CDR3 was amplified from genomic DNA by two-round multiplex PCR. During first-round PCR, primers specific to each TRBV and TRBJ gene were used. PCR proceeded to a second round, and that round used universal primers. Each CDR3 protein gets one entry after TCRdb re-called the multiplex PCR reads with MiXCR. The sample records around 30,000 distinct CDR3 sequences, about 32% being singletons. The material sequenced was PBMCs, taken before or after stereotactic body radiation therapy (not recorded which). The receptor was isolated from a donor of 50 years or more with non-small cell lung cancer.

The CDR3 spells CASSLGTSGQETQYF. As DNA, the CDR3 is TGTGCCAGCAGCTTAGGGACCTCGGGACAAGAGACCCAGTACTTC. The rearrangement uses TRBV2 and TRBJ2-5, with D perhaps TRBD1 or TRBD2 (5 bases each). CDR1 is SNHLY, CDR2 FYNNEI, per germline. The CDR3 has 15 residues. The V gene lost 6 bases and the J gene lost 2 bases, with 16 bases spanning the gap.